The subject of this entry is one TCR beta chain. This entry is derived from a study of shared clonotypes between healthy human individuals. Investigators divided CD4+ cells into CD45RA+ naive and CD45RA-negative memory subsets. In the study's own analysis: Junction-only immunoSEQ sequences carried no quality scores, so filtering differed. Method: immunoSEQ multiplex PCR; TCRdb's copy keeps in-frame clones and lacks some. The V and J calls and clone size come from that table; D and trimming were worked out from the DNA. The sample includes around 1.1 million clones, approximately 77% of them seen just once. The specimen was memory CD4+ T cells from PBMCs. Documented subset: CD45RA-negative fraction. This TCR was sampled from a man aged 18 to 30 in good health. Some clones in this sample may be carry-over from other donors' samples.

The DNA for the CDR3 is TGTGCCAGCAGCTTCCGGGACAGGGGGATATATGGCTACACCTTC. Encoded protein: CASSFRDRGIYGYTF. The chain joins TRBV28 to TRBJ1-2; 11 bases align to TRBD1. Germline loops: CDR1 MDHEN, CDR2 SYDVKM. The V and J ends lost 6 bases and 5 bases, in that order; junction bases with no gene match: 8. The length of the CDR3 is 15 residues.